Shown below are 4 T cell receptor beta chains from a single sample sequenced in a study of blood T cell repertoires in COVID-19. Using immunoSEQ multiplex PCR, the repertoire was profiled, and TCRdb retains in-frame clones only, with some absent. The repertoire holds around 140,000 clones, with 70% to 90% as singletons. The specimen was peripheral blood. These receptors were collected from a man in his 70s with active COVID-19.

This clone has only a few counts. Other nucleotide sequences in the sample specify the same CDR3. The gene calls are TRBV6-1 and TRBJ1-3, with D unclear. V lost 2 bases, J lost 3 bases, and 8 bases lay in between. Germline loops: CDR1 MNHNS, CDR2 SASEGT. There are 14 residues in the CDR3. For the CDR3, the DNA is TGTGCCAGCAGTGAAAGTGGAGGTGGAAACACCATATATTTT. Translated, it gives CASSESGGGNTIYF.

The count of this clone is one. This chain joins TRBV9 and TRBJ1-3, with TRBD1 as a possible D gene (6 bases). V shed 3 bases and J shed 4 bases, with 11 bases lying between them. The CDR3 length is 14 residues. Germline CDR1 is SGDLS and CDR2 is YYNGEE. CDR3 in amino acids: CASSGGLSGNTIYF. DNA for the CDR3: TGTGCCAGCAGCGGGGGGCTATCGGGAAACACCATATATTTT.

This clone has just a few counts. J is TRBJ2-2 and V is TRBV15; TRBD2 matches at 14 bases. Germline CDR1 LNHNV, CDR2 YYDKDF (reference sequence). The CDR3 extends over 16 amino acids. Trimming took 4 bases from V and 5 from J; bases not matched to a gene: 3. For the CDR3, the DNA is TGTGCCACCAGCACCGGGACTAGCGGGGGTACCGGGGAGCTGTTTTTT. Amino acids: CATSTGTSGGTGELFF.

This chain uses TRBV9 with TRBJ2-7; 8 bases align to TRBD1. The CDR3 length is 14 residues. The ends lost 4 bases at V and 5 bases at J; junction bases unmatched: 8. Germline assignment: CDR1 SGDLS and CDR2 YYNGEE. Here the CDR3 reads CASSPRTGLNEQYF. The CDR3 DNA sequence: TGTGCCAGCAGCCCTCGGACAGGGTTGAACGAGCAGTACTTC.